Described below is a single T cell receptor (beta chain) sequence and its context. This table comes from immunoSEQ multiplex PCR, and its TCRdb copy is limited to in-frame clones, with some not included. This table holds more than 85,000 clones, about 93% found once. This entry belongs to a study of cytomegalovirus exposure and HLA in healthy donors. The CDR3 totals 15 residues. Trimming removed 2 bases from V and 4 bases from J; junction bases left unmatched: 6. Looked up from germline, CDR1 is SGHNT and CDR2 is YYREEE (reference sequence). The source of this sequence is a woman in her twenties or thirties in good health and CMV-seropositive. The rearrangement links TRBV5-4 to TRBJ2-7; 10 bases are a match to TRBD1. The sample taken for sequencing was PBMCs. DNA of the CDR3: TGTGCCAGCAGCTTAATGAGGACAGGGGGGTACGAGCAGTACTTC. As protein: CASSLMRTGGYEQYF.